The subject of this entry is one TCR beta chain. This clonotype has at least ten counts. Its antigen remains unidentified. One base away there is no much larger clone; base qualities are not given. The data were taken from a study of CD8 T cells in ankylosing spondylitis (dated by TCRdb to 2016 to 2017). Study-wide context: The study set out to find disease-linked TCR variants by profiling T cell receptor beta repertoires in ankylosing spondylitis patients and healthy donors. The full study cohort comprised 25 ankylosing spondylitis patients and 110 or so healthy donors. Peripheral blood was sampled, and synovial fluid was also collected from ankylosing spondylitis patients. The paper's findings and limits, for the study overall: Significant enrichment of the disease-linked clones was reported in matched synovial fluid samples from ankylosing spondylitis patients. Some motif variants had previously been reported in the synovial fluid and blood of reactive arthritis patients, which suggests shared mechanisms of disease initiation. Blood from ankylosing spondylitis patients appeared to be characterized by a TCR beta motif composed of roughly 8 highly homologous amino acid variants. The disease-linked clones showed a CD8+ phenotype and occurred at relatively low frequencies in peripheral blood.

The sequencing machine was an Illumina HiSeq 2500. Quantitative 5'-RACE with molecular barcodes was used to prepare TCR beta libraries. The source study handled its data this way. A new computational method, built on a probabilistic model of VDJ rearrangement, was used to identify disease-linked TCR variants. TCRdb itself trimmed the public reads at Q25 with fastp, ran MiXCR and retained productive beta chains. Under each unique CDR3 protein, matching rows form one entry showing the most common genes and DNA. The authors' filters were not applied to this entry. The sample contains 190,000 or so distinct CDR3 sequences, 9.5% to 15% of them found a single time. More than 15% of the sample rests with the top ten. The sequencing sample was made of blood, either unsorted or a sorted T cell fraction (not recorded which). This sequence was found in a male donor with ankylosing spondylitis or in good health (not recorded which).

The nucleotide sequence reads as follows: TGCGCCAGCAGCCTCGGGGAACTCTCCTACGAGCAGTACTTC. Translation gives CASSLGELSYEQYF. The sequence is built from TRBV4-1 and TRBJ2-7; matching of 5 bases hints at TRBD2 as the D gene. V is cut by 4 bases and J by 0 bases, and the space between the germline ends is 10 bases. The CDR3 contains 14 residues, cysteine and phenylalanine counted. Only the CDR3 part of the read is kept: 42 bases, read in frame from the first base. The germline V gene encodes CDR1 MGHRA and CDR2 YSYEKL.